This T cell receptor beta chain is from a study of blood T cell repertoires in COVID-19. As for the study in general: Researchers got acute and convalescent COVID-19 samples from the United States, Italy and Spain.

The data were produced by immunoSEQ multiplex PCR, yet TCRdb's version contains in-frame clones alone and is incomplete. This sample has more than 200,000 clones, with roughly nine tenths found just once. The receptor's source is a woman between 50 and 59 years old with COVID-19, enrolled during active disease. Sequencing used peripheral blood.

The CDR3 spells CASSILSLKNTEAFF. In nucleotides, the CDR3 is TGTGCCAGTAGTATATTATCACTGAAGAACACTGAAGCTTTCTTT. The chain has TRBV19 and TRBJ1-1; no definite D call. CDR1 is LNHDA and CDR2 is SQIVND in the germline V gene (reference sequence). Trimming removed 2 bases at V and 1 base at J, with 11 bases between. The CDR3 runs to 15 residues.